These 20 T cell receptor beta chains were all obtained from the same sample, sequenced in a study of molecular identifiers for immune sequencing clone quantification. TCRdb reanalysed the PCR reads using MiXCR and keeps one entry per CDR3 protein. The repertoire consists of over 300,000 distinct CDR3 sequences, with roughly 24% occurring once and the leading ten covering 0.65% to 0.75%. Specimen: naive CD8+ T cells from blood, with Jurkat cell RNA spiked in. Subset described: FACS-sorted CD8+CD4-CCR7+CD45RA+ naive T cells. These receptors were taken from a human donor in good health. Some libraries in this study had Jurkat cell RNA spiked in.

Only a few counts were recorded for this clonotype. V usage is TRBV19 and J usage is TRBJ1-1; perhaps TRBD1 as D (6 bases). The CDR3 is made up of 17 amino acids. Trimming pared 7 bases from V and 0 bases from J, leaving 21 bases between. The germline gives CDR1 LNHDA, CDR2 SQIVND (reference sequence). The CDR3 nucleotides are TGTGCCAGTAAACCCACTCCTGGGGGCAGCCTGAACACTGAAGCTTTCTTT. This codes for CASKPTPGGSLNTEAFF.

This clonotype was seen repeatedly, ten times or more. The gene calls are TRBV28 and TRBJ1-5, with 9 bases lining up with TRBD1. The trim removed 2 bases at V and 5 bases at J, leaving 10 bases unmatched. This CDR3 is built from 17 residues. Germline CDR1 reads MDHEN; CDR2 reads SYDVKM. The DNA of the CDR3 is TGTGCCAGCAGTTTAGGGACAGGGAAGGGTTGGGATCAGCCCCAGCATTTT. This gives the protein CASSLGTGKGWDQPQHF.

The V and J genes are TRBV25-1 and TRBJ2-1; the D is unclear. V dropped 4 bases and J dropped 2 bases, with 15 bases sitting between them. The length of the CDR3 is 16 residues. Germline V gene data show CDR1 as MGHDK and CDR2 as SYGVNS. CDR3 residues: CASSAYTVAPYNEQFF. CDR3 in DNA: TGTGCCAGCAGTGCCTACACAGTGGCTCCCTACAATGAGCAGTTCTTC.

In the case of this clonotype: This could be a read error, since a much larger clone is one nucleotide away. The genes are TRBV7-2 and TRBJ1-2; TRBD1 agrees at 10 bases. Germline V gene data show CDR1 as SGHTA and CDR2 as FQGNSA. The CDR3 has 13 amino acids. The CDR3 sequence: CANSWTGGYGYTF. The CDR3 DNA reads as TGTGCCAACAGCTGGACAGGGGGATATGGCTACACCTTC.

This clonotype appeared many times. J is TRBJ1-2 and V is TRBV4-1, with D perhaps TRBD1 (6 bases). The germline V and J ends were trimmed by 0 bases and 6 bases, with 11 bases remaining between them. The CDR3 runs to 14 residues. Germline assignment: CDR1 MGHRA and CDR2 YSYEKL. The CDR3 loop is CASSQDQQGHGYTF. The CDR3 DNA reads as TGCGCCAGCAGCCAAGATCAACAGGGCCATGGCTACACCTTC.

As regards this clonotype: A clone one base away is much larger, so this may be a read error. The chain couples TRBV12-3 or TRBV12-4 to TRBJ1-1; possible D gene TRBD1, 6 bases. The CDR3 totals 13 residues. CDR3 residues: CASSLAGDTEAIF. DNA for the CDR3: TGTGCCAGCAGTTTAGCAGGGGACACTGAAGCTATCTTT.

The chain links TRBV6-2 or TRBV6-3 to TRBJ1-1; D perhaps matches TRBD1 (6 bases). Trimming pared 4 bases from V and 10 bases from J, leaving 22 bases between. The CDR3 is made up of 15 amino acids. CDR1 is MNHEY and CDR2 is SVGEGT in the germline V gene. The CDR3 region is CASSLMDSSPGGAFF. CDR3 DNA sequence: TGTGCCAGCAGTTTAATGGACAGTTCGCCGGGTGGAGCTTTCTTT.

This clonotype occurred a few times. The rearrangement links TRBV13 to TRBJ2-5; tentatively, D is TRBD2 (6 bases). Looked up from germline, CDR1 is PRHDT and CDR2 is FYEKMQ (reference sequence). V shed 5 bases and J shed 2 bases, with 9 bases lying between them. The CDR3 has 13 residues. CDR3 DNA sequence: TGTGCCAGCAGCGCGGGGTTACAAGAGACCCAGTACTTC. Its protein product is CASSAGLQETQYF.

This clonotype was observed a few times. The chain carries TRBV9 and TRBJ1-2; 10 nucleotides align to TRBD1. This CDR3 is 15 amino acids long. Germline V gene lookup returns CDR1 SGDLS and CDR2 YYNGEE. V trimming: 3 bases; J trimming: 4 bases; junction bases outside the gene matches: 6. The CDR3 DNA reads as TGTGCCAGCAGCGGCGGACAGGGGGGTGGCTATGGCTACACCTTC. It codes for CASSGGQGGGYGYTF.

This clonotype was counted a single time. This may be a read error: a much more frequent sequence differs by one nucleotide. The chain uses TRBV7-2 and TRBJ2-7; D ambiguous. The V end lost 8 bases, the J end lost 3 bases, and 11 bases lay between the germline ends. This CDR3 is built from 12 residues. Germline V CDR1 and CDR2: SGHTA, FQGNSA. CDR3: CASGPSRYEQYF. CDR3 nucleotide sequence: TGTGCCAGCGGCCCCTCTCGCTACGAGCAGTACTTC.

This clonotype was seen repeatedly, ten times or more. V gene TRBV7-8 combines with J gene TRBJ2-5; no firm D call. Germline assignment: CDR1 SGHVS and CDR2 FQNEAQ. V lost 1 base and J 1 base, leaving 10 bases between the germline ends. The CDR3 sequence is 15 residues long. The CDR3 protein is CASSLDPMVQETQYF. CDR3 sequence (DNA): TGTGCCAGCAGCTTAGACCCTATGGTCCAAGAGACCCAGTACTTC.

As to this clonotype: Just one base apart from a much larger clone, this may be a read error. The chain's CDR3 is CAGSFNPGASEKLFF. CDR3 DNA sequence: TGTGCCGGCAGCTTTAACCCAGGTGCCTCTGAAAAACTGTTTTTT. This sequence joins TRBV7-2 and TRBJ1-4; D gene ambiguous. The CDR3 has 15 residues. The germline V gene has CDR1 SGHTA and CDR2 FQGNSA.

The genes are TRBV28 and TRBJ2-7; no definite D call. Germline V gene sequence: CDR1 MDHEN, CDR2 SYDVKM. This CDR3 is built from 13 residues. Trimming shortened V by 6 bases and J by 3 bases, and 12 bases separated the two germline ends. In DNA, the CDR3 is TGTGCCAGCAGACCAACCCGAGACTACGAGCAGTACTTC. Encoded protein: CASRPTRDYEQYF.

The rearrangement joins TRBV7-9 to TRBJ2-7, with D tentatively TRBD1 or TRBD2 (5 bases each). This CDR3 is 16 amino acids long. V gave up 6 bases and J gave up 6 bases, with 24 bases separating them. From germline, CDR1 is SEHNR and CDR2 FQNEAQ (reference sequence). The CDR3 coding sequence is TGTGCCAGCAGTACCACCCTTACCGGGACGCCCTTCGAGCAGTACTTC. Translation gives CASSTTLTGTPFEQYF.

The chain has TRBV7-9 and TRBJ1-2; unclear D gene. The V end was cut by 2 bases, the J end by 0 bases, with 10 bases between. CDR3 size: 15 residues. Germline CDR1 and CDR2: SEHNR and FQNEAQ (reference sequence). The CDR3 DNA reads TGTGCCAGCAGCTTACAGGACGGAGCTAACTATGGCTACACCTTC. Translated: CASSLQDGANYGYTF.

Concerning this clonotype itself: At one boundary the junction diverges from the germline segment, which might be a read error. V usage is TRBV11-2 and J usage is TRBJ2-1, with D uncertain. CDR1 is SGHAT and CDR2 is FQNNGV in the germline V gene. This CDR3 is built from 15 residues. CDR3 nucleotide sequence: TGTGCCAGCAGCTCCTACCTGGCTCGTTCAAATGAGCAGCTCTTC. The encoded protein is CASSSYLARSNEQLF.

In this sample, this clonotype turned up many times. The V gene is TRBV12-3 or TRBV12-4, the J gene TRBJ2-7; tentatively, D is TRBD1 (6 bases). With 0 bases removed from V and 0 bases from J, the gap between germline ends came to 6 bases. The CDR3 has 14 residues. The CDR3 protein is CASSLAGASYEQYF. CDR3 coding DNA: TGTGCCAGCAGTTTAGCGGGGGCCTCCTACGAGCAGTACTTC.

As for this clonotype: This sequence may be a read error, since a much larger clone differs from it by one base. DNA of the CDR3: TGTGCCAGCGGCCCCCGCCGGACAGGGCCCTACAATGAGCAGTTCTTC. Amino acids: CASGPRRTGPYNEQFF. The genes are TRBV28 and TRBJ2-1; TRBD1 agrees at 8 bases. The junction had 11 bases not matched to a gene; V was cut back by 8 bases and J by 2 bases. The CDR3 extends over 16 amino acids. Per germline, CDR1 MDHEN and CDR2 SYDVKM.

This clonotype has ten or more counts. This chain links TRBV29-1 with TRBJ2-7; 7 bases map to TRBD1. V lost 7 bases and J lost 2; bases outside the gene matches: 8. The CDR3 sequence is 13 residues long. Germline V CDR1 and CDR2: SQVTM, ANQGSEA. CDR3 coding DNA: TGCAGCGCCCTGACAGGGATAACCTACGAGCAGTACTTC. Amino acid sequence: CSALTGITYEQYF.

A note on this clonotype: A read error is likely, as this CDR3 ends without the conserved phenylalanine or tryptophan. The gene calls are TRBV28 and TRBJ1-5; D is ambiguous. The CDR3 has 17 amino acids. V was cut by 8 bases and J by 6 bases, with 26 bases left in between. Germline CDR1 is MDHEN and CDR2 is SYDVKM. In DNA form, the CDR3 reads TGTGCCAGCCATTCGCCAGATTTAAGGTCGATGGGTCAGCCCCAGCATTCT. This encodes CASHSPDLRSMGQPQHS.